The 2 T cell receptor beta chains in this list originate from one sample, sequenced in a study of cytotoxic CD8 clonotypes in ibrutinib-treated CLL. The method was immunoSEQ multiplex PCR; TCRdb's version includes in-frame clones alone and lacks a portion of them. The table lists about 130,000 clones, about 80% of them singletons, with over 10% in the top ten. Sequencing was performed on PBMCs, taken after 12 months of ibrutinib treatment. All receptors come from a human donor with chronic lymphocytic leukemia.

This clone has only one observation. Here the CDR3 DNA reads TGTGCCAGCAGTTTAAGCGGGAGTCTCTACAATGAGCAGTTCTTC. It codes for CASSLSGSLYNEQFF. The chain joins TRBV27 to TRBJ2-1; TRBD2 agrees at 8 bases. J gave up 3 bases and V 2 bases, and 3 bases lay outside the gene matches. This CDR3 spans 15 amino acids. Germline values: CDR1 MNHEY, CDR2 SMNVEV (reference sequence).

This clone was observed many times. The CDR3 reads CAWRSPRRNTGELFF. Here the CDR3 DNA reads TGTGCCTGGAGGTCCCCAAGGAGGAACACCGGGGAGCTGTTTTTT. The chain carries TRBV30 and TRBJ2-2; D not resolved. Trimming stripped 3 bases from V and 1 base from J, with 12 bases between. This CDR3 comprises 15 residues. The germline V gene encodes CDR1 GTSNPN and CDR2 SVGIG (reference sequence).